The T cell receptor (beta chain) described here comes from a study of regulatory T cells in long-lasting Graves disease. The time point is: persistent/refractory GD, antithyroid drugs over 5 years with positive TRAb. Construction of the TCR library relied on RNA isolated from PBMCs. V lost 0 bases and J lost 8, with 7 bases in between. CDR1 KGHSH and CDR2 LQKENI come from the germline V gene. The CDR3 has 13 amino acids. CDR3-region Arm-PCR and iRepertoire HTBI primers produced the TCR beta libraries. Original processing methods: Gene usage covered 62 TRBV and roughly 13 TRBJ segments. TCRdb analysed the multiplex PCR reads with MiXCR anew, one entry per CDR3 protein. These V and J calls rely on TCRdb rather than the paper's analysis. The data hold hundreds of thousands of distinct CDR3 sequences, with roughly 21% observed a single time.

The chain recombines TRBV18 with TRBJ2-2; D not certain. The sequenced sample was peripheral blood mononuclear cells (PBMCs), obtained when the disease was refractory, from a patient treated with antithyroid drugs. The clonotype was recovered from a female donor with Graves disease. This chain's CDR3 is CASSPPVRGELFF. CDR3 sequence (DNA): TGTGCCAGCTCACCACCGGTTCGGGGGGAGCTGTTTTTT. Filled out from reference TRBV18 and TRBJ2-2, the complete variable domain reads NAGVMQNPRHLVRRRGQEARLRCSPMKGHSHVYWYRQLPEEGLKFMVYLQKENIIDESGMPKERFSAEFPKEGPSILRIQQVVRGDSAAYFCASSPPVRGELFFGEGSRLTVL.